This T cell receptor beta chain was observed in a study of high-grade serous ovarian cancer treatment subgroups. Tumor samples were taken before definitive surgery or chemotherapy. Germline V gene data show CDR1 as SGHNT and CDR2 as YENEEA. CDR3 length equals 16 residues. V lost 4 bases, J lost 0 bases, and 15 bases lay in between. Sequencing was performed with immunoSEQ multiplex PCR; in TCRdb, only in-frame clones are kept and a portion is missing. The sample has several thousand clones, around four fifths seen once. The sequencing sample was made of tumor tissue. The TCR originated in a human donor with high-grade serous ovarian cancer. The chain employs TRBV11-3 and TRBJ1-2; TRBD1 is a possible D gene (5 bases). The CDR3 spells CASSSPGTDSNYGYTF. The CDR3 coding sequence is TGTGCCAGCAGCTCCCCGGGGACGGATTCTAACTATGGCTACACCTTC.